This TCR beta chain was obtained from a study of T cell responses to AZD1222 COVID-19 vaccine (dated by TCRdb to the early 2020s). With respect to the entire study: Because spike-specific TCR depth and breadth did not differ between the two schedules, AZD1222 recipients who got a second dose at roughly 4 weeks were pooled with those who got a second dose at roughly 12 weeks. Trial participants were enrolled by age into subgroups of 18-55, 56-69 and 70-plus years, and around 140, 26 and 57 TCR-sequenced participants, respectively, were included in these subgroups. A total of 240 or so trial participants underwent TCR sequencing, of whom approximately 200 had received two doses of AZD1222 and around 26 had received two doses of the MenACWY control vaccine. The investigation overall reported the following: After two AZD1222 doses, both the breadth and the depth of spike-specific TCRs were significantly higher than at day 0 and than in MenACWY recipients. Conclusions about previously exposed vaccinees are limited, since just five or six AZD1222 recipients were seropositive for SARS-CoV-2 at baseline. The 56-69-year group was small, and its depth increase did not reach significance, likely because of low power. Because no day 14 peak-response samples were available, repertoires were characterized only after the peak T cell response. CD4 TCRs associated with the vaccine covered the entire spike protein, and the dominant responses were in regions 160-218 and 743-854. Nearly half of unique spike-specific TCRs reportedly recognized epitopes outside regions mutated in the B.1.351 and B.1.1.7 variants. Participants were mostly white British, with more females than males. The authors suggested clonal diversity may have been underestimated.

The CDR3 regions of human TCRbeta chains were analyzed by immunosequencing. On the authors' methods: TCRs in the repertoires were compared against a reference library of SARS-CoV-2-specific TCRs that had been generated with the MIRA antigen-specificity platform. Breadth was defined as the fraction of unique TCRs that were SARS-CoV-2-associated, and depth was defined as the fraction of total T cells that were SARS-CoV-2-associated. Using the MIRA data, each spike-specific TCR was mapped to the spike region that the TCR reacts to and placed in a CD4 or CD8 class. Log10-transformed breadth and depth values were compared by one-way ANOVA with Sidak's multiple comparisons tests. TCRdb stores this immuneACCESS table with in-frame sequences only. Part of the clones is absent; in the studies checked, under half of the shortfall reflects unresolved V genes, and no reason is known for the rest. That table is the source of V, J and clone size, and D and trimming were worked out from the DNA. Present in this sample are about 150,000 clones, around nine tenths of which were seen just once. The leading ten clones occupy 1.5% to 2% of the sample.

Read against the paper, the sample's time point label means: baseline before first vaccination. Vaccinee samples came from UK trials COV001 and COV002, including a single-blind randomized controlled phase 2/3 trial of AZD1222 (ChAdOx1 nCoV-19) in healthy adults. For TCRbeta chain sequencing, PBMC samples from trial participants were taken at day 0 and at day 28 after the second dose. A remark on this clone: This receptor's antigen is unknown. No clone much larger than this one lies a single base away; base qualities are absent.

The CDR3 has 14 amino acids, counting the end cysteine and phenylalanine. Only the CDR3 part of the read is kept: 42 bases, read in frame from the first base. Compared with germline, V lacks 5 bases and J lacks 6 bases; bases without a gene match: 4. The germline V gene sets CDR1 to SGHTA and CDR2 to FQGNSA. This clonotype originated in an adult in good health. The rearranged segments are TRBV7-2 and TRBJ1-6; 7 of the junction bases match TRBD1. Sequenced here: peripheral blood, sampled on day 0 of AZD1222 vaccination. The DNA is TGTGCCAGCAGCATCCGGGACAGTAATTCACCCCTCCACTTT. It translates as CASSIRDSNSPLHF.